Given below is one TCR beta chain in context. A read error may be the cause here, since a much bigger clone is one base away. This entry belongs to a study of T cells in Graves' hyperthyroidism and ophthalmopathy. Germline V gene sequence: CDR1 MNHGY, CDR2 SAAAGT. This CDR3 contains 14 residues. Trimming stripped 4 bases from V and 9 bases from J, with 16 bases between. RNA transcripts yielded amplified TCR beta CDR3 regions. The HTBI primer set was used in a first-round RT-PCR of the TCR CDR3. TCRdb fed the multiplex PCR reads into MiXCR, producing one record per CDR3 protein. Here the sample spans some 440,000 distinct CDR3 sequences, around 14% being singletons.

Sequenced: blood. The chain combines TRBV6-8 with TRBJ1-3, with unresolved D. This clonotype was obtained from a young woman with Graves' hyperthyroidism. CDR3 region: CASSCSEGGGTIYF. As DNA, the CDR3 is TGTGCCAGCAGTTGCTCGGAGGGAGGCGGCACCATATATTTT.